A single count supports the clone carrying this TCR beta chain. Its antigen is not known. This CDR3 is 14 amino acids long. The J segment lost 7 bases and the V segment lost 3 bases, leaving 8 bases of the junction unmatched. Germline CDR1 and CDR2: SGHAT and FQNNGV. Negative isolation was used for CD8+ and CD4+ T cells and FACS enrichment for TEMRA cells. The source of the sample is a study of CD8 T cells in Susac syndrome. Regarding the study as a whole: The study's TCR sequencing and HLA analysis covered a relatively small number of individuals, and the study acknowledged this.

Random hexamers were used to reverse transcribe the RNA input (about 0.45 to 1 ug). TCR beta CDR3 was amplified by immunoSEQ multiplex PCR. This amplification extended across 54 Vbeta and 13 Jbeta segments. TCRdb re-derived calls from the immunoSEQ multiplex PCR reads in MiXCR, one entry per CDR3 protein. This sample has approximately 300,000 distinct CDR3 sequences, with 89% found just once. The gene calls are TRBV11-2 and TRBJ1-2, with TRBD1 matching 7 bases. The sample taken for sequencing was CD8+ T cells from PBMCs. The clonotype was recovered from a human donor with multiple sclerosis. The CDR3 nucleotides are TGTGCCAGCAGCTTGAGGGACAGAGTATTTGGCTACACCTTC. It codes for CASSLRDRVFGYTF.